This T cell receptor beta chain comes out of a study of early T cells in non-severe SARS-CoV-2 infection. This clonotype was counted ten times or more. Via MiXCR, TCRdb re-called the 5' RACE reads, giving one row per CDR3 protein. The sample has roughly 48,000 distinct CDR3 sequences; around 8% are singletons. V was trimmed by 7 bases and J by 2 bases, leaving 15 bases between them. Germline V CDR1 and CDR2: LNHDA, SQIVND (reference sequence). The CDR3 is 14 residues long. This TCR was sampled from an adult who was a healthcare worker with PCR-confirmed SARS-CoV-2 infection or an uninfected control (not recorded which). The material sequenced was whole blood. The chain carries TRBV19 and TRBJ2-7, with D maybe TRBD2 (6 bases). CDR3 amino acids: CASTPGLGTYEQYF. The CDR3 nucleotides read TGTGCCAGTACCCCGGGACTGGGGACCTACGAGCAGTACTTC.